This T cell receptor beta chain was identified in a study of blood T cell repertoires in COVID-19. As for the study in general: Samples of COVID-19 (acute and convalescent) were obtained from the United States, Italy and Spain. From T cells, B-cell-depleted T cells, or PBMCs came the material, which was cDNA or gDNA.

This CDR3 has 14 amino acids. The V end lost 3 bases, the J end lost 4 bases, and 13 bases lay between the germline ends. Looked up from germline, CDR1 is SGHRS and CDR2 is YFSETQ. Under the authors' procedure: Amplifying reference gene primers gave estimates of nucleated cell counts. The method was immunoSEQ multiplex PCR; TCRdb's version includes in-frame clones alone and lacks a portion of them. V and J calls and clone size are given by that table; D and trimming were obtained from the DNA. Seen here are roughly 70,000 clones, around 82% observed once, and the top ten hold about 4.4%. Source material: peripheral blood. The chain links TRBV5-1 to TRBJ1-1, with D possibly matching TRBD1 (5 bases). This TCR was sampled from a woman aged 55-69 years with acute or convalescent COVID-19. This CDR3 reads CASSSQGWGTEAFF. CDR3 DNA: TGCGCCAGCAGCTCGCAGGGTTGGGGCACTGAAGCTTTCTTT.